This TCR beta chain was captured by sequencing in a study of T cell responses to AZD1222 COVID-19 vaccine. Study conclusions and caveats: Among AZD1222 vaccinees, only six were seropositive at baseline. The donors showed a predominance of white British ancestry and of females, with possible underestimation of clonal diversity. Regions 160-218 and 743-854 dominated among vaccine-associated CD4 TCRs spanning spike.

On this clone itself: Its antigen remains unknown.

Only in-frame clones appear in the TCRdb table, and some are missing; sequencing was by immunoSEQ multiplex PCR. This sample has approximately 100,000 clones; about nine tenths occur once, and the top ten carry 5.4%. Analysis merged second doses at about 4 or about 12 weeks. The TCR comes from an adult who received the AZD1222 COVID-19 vaccine. The sequencing here drew on peripheral blood, taken 28 days after the second AZD1222 dose.

CDR3 region: CAISEGSLLEAFF. The CDR3 region has the DNA TGTGCCATCAGTGAAGGGTCCTTGCTAGAAGCTTTCTTT. The V gene is TRBV10-3, the J gene TRBJ1-1, with unresolved D. The CDR3 runs 13 residues. CDR1 is ENHRY, CDR2 SYGVKD, per germline. V shed 3 bases and J shed 8 bases, with 13 bases lying between them.